This T cell receptor beta chain is drawn from a study of patients and donors after allogeneic stem cell transplantation. V gave up 4 bases and J gave up 0 bases; unmatched junction bases: 5. Per the germline V gene, CDR1 is SEHNR and CDR2 is FQNEAQ (reference sequence). This CDR3 is 16 amino acids long. Each CDR3 protein is one row after TCRdb ran MiXCR on the RT-PCR reads. The sample has approximately 57,000 distinct CDR3 sequences; about 14% are singletons. This TCR was recovered from a human donor who was either an allogeneic HSCT recipient or a stem cell or donor lymphocyte infusion donor (not recorded which). It is not recorded whose cells these are; they may come from a transplant donor. This chain uses TRBV7-9 with TRBJ2-3; 9 positions match TRBD2. Sequencing was performed on blood, either unsorted or a sorted T cell fraction (not recorded which). The CDR3 bases are TGTGCCAGCAGCTCGATAGCGGGAGCGAGCACAGATACGCAGTATTTT. It codes for CASSSIAGASTDTQYF.